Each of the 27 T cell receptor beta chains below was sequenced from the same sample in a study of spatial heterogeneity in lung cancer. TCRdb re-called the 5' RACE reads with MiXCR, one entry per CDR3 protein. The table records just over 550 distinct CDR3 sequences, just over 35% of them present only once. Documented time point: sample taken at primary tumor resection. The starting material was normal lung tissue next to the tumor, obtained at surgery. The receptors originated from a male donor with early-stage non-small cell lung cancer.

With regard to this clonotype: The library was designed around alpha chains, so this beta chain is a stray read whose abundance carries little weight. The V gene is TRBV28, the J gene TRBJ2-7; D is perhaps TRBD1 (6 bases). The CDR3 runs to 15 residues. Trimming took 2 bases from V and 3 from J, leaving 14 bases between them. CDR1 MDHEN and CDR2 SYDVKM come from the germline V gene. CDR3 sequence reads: CASSLGGRGIYEQYF. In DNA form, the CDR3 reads TGTGCCAGCAGTTTAGGTGGCAGGGGCATCTACGAGCAGTACTTC.

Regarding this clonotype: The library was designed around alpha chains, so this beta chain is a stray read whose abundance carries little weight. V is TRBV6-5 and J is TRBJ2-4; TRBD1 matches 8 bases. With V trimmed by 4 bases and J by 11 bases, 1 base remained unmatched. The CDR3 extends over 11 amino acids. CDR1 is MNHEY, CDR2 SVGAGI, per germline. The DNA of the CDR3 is TGTGCCAGCAGTTCGGACAGGGTTCAGTACTTC. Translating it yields CASSSDRVQYF.

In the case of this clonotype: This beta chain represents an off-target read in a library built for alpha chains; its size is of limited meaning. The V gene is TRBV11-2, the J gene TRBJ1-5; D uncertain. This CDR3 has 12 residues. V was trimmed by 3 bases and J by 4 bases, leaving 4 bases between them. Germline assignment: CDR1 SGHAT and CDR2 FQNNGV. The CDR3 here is CASSFLNQPQHF. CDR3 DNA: TGTGCCAGCAGCTTCTTAAATCAGCCCCAGCATTTT. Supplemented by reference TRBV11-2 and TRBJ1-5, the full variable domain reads EAGVAQSPRYKIIEKRQSVAFWCNPISGHATLYWYQQILGQGPKLLIQFQNNGVVDDSQLPKDRFSAERLKGVDSTLKIQPAKLEDSAVYLCASSFLNQPQHFGDGTRLSIL.

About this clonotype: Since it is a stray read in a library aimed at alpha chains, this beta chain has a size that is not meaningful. In DNA, the CDR3 is TGTGCCAGCAGCTTGACCGCTTCCTCTGGGGCCAACGTCCTGACTTTC. It is translated as CASSLTASSGANVLTF. This chain links TRBV5-4 with TRBJ2-6; D remains unclear. Deletions cut 1 base from V and 0 bases from J, with 8 bases between. Germline V gene data show CDR1 as SGHNT and CDR2 as YYREEE (reference sequence). The CDR3 has 16 amino acids.

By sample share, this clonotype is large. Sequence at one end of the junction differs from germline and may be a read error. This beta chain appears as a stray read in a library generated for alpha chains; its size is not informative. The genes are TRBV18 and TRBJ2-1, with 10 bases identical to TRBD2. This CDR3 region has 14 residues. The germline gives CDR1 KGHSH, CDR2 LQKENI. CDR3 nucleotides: TGTGCCAGCTCACCTCCTAGCGGGAGCCGCGGCAACCTCTTC. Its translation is CASSPPSGSRGNLF.

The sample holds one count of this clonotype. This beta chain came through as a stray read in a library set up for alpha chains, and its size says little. The CDR3 spells CASSHFTGTFSYEQYF. The DNA for the CDR3 is TGTGCCAGCAGCCATTTCACCGGGACATTTTCCTACGAGCAGTACTTC. The V and J genes are TRBV4-2 and TRBJ2-7; the D gene is possibly TRBD1 (6 bases). This CDR3 is built from 16 residues. Germline V gene data show CDR1 as LGHNA and CDR2 as YNFKEQ. Trimming removed 3 bases from V and 1 base from J, with 16 bases in between.

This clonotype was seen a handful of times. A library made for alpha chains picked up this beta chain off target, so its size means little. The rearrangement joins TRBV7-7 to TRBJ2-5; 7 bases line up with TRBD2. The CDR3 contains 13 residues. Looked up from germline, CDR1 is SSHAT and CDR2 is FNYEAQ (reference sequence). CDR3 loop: CAISREAQETQYF. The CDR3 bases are TGTGCTATTTCCCGGGAGGCTCAAGAGACCCAGTACTTC.

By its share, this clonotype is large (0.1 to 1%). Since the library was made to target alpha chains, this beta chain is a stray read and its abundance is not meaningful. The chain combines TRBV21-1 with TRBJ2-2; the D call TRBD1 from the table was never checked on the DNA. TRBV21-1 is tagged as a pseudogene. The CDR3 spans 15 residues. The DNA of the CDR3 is TGTGCCAGCAGCATCCGGGACAGGGTCACCGGGGAGCTGTTTTTT. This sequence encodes CASSIRDRVTGELFF.

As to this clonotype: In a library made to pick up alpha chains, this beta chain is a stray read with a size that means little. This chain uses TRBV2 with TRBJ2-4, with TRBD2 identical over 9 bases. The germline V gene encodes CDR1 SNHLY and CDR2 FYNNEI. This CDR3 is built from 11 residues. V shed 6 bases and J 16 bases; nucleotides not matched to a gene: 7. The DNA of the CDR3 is TGTGCCAGCAGAGGGACTAGCCCCATCTACTTC. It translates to CASRGTSPIYF.

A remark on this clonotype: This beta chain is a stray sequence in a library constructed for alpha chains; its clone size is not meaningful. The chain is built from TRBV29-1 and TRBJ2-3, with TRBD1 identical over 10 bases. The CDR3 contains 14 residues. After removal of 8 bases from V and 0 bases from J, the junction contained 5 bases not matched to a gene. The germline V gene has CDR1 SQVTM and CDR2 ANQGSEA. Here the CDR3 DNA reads TGCAGCACCGGACAGGGGGGGAGCACAGATACGCAGTATTTT. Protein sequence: CSTGQGGSTDTQYF.

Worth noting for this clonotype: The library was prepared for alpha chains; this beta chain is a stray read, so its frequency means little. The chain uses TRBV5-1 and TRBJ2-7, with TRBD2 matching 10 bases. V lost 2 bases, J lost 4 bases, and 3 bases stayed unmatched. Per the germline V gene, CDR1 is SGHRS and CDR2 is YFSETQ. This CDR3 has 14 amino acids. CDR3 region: CASSFTSGMYEQYF. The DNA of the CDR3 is TGCGCCAGCAGCTTTACTAGCGGGATGTACGAGCAGTACTTC.

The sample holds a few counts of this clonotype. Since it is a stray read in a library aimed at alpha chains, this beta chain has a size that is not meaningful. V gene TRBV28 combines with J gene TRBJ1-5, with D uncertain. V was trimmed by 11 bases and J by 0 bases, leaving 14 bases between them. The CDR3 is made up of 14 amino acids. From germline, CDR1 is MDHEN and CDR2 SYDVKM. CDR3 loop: CASQAAYSNQPQHF. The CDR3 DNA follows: TGTGCCTCCCAGGCAGCCTATAGCAATCAGCCCCAGCATTTT. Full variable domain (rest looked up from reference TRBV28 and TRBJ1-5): DVKVTQSSRYLVKRTGEKVFLECVQDMDHENMFWYRQDPGLGLRLIYFSYDVKMKEKGDIPEGYSVSREKKERFSLILESASTNQTSMYLCASQAAYSNQPQHFGDGTRLSIL.

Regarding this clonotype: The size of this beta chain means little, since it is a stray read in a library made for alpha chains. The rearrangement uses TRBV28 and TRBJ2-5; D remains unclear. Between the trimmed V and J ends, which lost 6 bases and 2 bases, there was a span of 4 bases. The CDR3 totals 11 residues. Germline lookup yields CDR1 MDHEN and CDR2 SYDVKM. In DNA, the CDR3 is TGTGCCAGCAGCACGCAAGAGACCCAGTACTTC. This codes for CASSTQETQYF.

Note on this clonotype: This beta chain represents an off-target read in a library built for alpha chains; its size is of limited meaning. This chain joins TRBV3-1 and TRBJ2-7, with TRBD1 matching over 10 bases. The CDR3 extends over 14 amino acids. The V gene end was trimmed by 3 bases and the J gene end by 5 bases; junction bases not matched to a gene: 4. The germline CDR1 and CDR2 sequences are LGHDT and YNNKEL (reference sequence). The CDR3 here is CASSQGQGKDEQYF. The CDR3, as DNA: TGTGCCAGCAGCCAGGGACAGGGGAAGGACGAGCAGTACTTC.

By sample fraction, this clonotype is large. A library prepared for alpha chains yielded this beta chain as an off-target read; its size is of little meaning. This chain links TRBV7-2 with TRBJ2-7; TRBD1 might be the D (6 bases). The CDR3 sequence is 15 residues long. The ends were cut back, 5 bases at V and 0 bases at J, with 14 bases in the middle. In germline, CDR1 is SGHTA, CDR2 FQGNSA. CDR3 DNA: TGTGCCAGCAGCCTCACAGGGTCTCGCTCCTACGAGCAGTACTTC. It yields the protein CASSLTGSRSYEQYF.

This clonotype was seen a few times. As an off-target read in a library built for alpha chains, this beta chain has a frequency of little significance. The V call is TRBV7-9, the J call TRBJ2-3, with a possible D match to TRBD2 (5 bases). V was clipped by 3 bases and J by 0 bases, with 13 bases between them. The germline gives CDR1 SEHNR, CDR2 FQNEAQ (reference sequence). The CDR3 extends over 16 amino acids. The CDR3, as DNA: TGTGCCAGCAGCTTGGGAGTTTTTTCTAGCACAGATACGCAGTATTTT. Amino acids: CASSLGVFSSTDTQYF.

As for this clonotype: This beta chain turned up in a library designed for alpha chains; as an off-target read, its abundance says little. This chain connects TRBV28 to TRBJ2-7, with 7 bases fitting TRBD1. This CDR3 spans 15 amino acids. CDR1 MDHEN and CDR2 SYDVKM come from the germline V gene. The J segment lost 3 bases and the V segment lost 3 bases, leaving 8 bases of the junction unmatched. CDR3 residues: CASSFEQGPNYEQYF. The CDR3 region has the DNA TGTGCCAGCAGTTTTGAACAGGGGCCAAACTACGAGCAGTACTTC.

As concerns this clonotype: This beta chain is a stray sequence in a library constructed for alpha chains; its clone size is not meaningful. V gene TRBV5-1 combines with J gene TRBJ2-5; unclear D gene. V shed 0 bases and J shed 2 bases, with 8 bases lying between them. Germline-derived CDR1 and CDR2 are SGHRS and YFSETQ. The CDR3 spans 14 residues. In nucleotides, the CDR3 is TGCGCCAGCAGCTTGGGAGGTTTACAAGAGACCCAGTACTTC. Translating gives CASSLGGLQETQYF.

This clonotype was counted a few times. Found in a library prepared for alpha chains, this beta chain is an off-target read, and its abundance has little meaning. The DNA for the CDR3 is TGCGCCAGCAGCCAAGATGCCGGGAACACTGAAGCTTTCTTT. Its protein product is CASSQDAGNTEAFF. The chain uses TRBV4-1 and TRBJ1-1; D gene ambiguous. The CDR3 extends over 14 amino acids. Germline values: CDR1 MGHRA, CDR2 YSYEKL. The germline V and J ends were trimmed by 0 bases and 1 base, with 6 bases remaining between them.

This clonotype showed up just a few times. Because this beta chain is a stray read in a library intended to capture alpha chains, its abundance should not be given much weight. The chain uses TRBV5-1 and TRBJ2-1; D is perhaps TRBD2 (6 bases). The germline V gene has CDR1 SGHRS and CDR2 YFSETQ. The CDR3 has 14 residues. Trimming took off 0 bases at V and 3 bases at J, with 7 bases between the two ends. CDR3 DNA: TGCGCCAGCAGCTTGGGCGGGGACTACAATGAGCAGTTCTTC. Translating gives CASSLGGDYNEQFF. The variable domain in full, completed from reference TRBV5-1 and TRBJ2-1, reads KAGVTQTPRYLIKTRGQQVTLSCSPISGHRSVSWYQQTPGQGLQFLFEYFSETQRNKGNFPGRFSGRQFSNSRSEMNVSTLELGDSALYLCASSLGGDYNEQFFGPGTRLTVL.

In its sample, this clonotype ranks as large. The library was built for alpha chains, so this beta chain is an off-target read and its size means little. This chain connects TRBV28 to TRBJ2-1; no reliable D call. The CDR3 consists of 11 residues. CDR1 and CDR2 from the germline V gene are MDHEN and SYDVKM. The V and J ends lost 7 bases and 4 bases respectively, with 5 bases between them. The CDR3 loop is CASTLYNEQFF. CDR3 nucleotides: TGTGCCAGCACCCTATACAATGAGCAGTTCTTC.

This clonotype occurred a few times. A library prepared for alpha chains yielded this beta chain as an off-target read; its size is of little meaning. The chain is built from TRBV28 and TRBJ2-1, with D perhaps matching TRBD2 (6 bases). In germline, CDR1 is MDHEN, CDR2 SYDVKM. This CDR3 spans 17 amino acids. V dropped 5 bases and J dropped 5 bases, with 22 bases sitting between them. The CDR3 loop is CASSPSGLTQLHNEQFF. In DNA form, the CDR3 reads TGTGCCAGCAGTCCGTCAGGACTAACTCAACTTCACAATGAGCAGTTCTTC. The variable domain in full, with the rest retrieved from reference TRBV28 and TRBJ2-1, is DVKVTQSSRYLVKRTGEKVFLECVQDMDHENMFWYRQDPGLGLRLIYFSYDVKMKEKGDIPEGYSVSREKKERFSLILESASTNQTSMYLCASSPSGLTQLHNEQFFGPGTRLTVL.

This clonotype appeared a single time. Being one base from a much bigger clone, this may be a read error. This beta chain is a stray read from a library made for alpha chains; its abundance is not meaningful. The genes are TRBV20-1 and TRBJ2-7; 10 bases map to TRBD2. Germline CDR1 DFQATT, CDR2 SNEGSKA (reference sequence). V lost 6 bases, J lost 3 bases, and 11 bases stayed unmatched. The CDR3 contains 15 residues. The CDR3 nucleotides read TGCAGTGCCCTCGGACTAGCGGAATTCCACTACGAGCAGTACTTC. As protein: CSALGLAEFHYEQYF.

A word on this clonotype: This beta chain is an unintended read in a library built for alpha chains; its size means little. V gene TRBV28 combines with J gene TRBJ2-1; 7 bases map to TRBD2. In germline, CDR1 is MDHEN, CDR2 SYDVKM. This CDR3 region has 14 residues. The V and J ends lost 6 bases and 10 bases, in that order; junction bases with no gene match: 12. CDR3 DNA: TGTGCCAGCAGCCAGTATACTAGCGTGAAAGAGCAGTTCTTC. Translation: CASSQYTSVKEQFF. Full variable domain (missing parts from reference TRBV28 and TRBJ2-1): DVKVTQSSRYLVKRTGEKVFLECVQDMDHENMFWYRQDPGLGLRLIYFSYDVKMKEKGDIPEGYSVSREKKERFSLILESASTNQTSMYLCASSQYTSVKEQFFGPGTRLTVL.

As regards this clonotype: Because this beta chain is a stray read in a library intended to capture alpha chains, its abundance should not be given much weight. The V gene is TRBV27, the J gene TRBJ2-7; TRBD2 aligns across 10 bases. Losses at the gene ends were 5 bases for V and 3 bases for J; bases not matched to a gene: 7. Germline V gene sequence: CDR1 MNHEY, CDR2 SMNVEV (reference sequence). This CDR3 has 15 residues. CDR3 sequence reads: CASSLGLAEFYEQYF. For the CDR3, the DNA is TGTGCCAGCAGTCTCGGACTAGCGGAGTTCTACGAGCAGTACTTC.

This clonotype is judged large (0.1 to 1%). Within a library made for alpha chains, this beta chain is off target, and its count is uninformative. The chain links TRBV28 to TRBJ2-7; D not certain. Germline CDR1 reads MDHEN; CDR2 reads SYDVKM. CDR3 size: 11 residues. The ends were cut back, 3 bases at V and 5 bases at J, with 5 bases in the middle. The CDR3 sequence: CASSFPDEQYF. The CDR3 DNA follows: TGTGCCAGCAGTTTCCCCGACGAGCAGTACTTC.

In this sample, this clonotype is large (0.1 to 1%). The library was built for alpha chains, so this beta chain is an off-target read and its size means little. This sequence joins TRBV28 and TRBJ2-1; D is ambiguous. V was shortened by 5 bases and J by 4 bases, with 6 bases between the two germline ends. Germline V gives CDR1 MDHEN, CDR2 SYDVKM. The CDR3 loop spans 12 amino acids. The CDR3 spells CASSPVYNEQFF. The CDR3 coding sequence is TGTGCCAGCAGTCCAGTATACAATGAGCAGTTCTTC.